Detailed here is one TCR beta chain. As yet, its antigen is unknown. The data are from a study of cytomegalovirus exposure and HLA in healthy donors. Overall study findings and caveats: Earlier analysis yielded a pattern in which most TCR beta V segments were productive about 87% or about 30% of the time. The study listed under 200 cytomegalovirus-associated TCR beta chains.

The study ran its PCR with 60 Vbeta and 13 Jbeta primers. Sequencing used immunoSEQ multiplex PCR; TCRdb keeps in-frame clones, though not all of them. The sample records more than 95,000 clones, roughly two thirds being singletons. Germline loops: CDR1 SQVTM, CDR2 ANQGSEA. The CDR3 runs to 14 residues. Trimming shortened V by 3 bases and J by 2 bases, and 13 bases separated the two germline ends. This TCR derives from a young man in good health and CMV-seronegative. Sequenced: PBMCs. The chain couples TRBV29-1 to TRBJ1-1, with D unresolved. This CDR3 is CSVDLRRSNTEAFF. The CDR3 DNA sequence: TGCAGCGTTGATCTCAGGCGCAGCAACACTGAAGCTTTCTTT.